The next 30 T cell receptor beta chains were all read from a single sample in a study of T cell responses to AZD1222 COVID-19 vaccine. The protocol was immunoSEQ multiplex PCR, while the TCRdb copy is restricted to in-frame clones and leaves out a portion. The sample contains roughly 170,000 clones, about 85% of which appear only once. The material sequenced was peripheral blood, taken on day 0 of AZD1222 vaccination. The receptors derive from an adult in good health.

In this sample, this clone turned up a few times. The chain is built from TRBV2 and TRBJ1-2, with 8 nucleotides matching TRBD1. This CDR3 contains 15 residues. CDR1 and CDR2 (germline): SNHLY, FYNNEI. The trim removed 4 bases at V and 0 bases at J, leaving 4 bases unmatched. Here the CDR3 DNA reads TGTGCCAGCAGTGTAGACAGGGGTGCTAACTATGGCTACACCTTC. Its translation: CASSVDRGANYGYTF.

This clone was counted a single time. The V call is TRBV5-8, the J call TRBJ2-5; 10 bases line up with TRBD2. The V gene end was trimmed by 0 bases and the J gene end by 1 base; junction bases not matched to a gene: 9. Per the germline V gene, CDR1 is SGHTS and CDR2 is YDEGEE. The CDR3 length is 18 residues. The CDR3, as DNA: TGTGCCAGCAGCTTGGGACTAGCGGGCGTACTCACCCAAGAGACCCAGTACTTC. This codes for CASSLGLAGVLTQETQYF.

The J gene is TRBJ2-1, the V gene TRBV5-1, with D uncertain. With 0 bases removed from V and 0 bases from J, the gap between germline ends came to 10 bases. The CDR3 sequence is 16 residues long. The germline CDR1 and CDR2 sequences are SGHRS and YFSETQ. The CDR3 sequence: CASSLGPWGSYNEQFF. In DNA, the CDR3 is TGCGCCAGCAGCTTGGGTCCATGGGGCTCCTACAATGAGCAGTTCTTC.

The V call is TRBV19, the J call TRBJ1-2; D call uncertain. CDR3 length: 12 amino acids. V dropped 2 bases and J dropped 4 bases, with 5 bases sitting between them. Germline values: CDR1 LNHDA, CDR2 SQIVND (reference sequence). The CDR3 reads CASSIPPYGYTF. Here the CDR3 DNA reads TGTGCCAGTAGTATACCCCCCTATGGCTACACCTTC.

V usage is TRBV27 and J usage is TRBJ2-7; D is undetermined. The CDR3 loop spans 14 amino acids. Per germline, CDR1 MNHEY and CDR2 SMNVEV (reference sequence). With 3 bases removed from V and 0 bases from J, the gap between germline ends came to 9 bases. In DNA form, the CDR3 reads TGTGCCAGCAGTTTTACTTCTAGCTCCTACGAGCAGTACTTC. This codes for CASSFTSSSYEQYF.

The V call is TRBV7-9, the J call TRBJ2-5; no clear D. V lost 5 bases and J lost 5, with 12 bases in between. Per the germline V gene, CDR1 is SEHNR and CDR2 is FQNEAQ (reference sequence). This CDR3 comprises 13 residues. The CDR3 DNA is TGTGCCAGCAGCAGGGCTAGTGGGGAGACCCAGTACTTC. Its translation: CASSRASGETQYF. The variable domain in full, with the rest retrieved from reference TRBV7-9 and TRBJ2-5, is DTGVSQNPRHKITKRGQNVTFRCDPISEHNRLYWYRQTLGQGPEFLTYFQNEAQLEKSRLLSDRFSAERPKGSFSTLEIQRTEQGDSAMYLCASSRASGETQYFGPGTRLLVL.

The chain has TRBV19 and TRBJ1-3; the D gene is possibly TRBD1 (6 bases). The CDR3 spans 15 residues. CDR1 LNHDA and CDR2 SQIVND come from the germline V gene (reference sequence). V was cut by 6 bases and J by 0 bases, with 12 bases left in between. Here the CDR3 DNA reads TGTGCCAGTAGGTCTTGGGACAACTCTGGAAACACCATATATTTT. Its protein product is CASRSWDNSGNTIYF.

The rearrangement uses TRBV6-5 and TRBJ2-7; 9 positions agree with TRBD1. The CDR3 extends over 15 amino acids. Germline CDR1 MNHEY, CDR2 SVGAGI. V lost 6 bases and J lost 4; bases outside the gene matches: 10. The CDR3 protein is CASSRDRVATYEQYF. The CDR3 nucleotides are TGTGCCAGCAGCCGGGACAGGGTAGCAACTTACGAGCAGTACTTC.

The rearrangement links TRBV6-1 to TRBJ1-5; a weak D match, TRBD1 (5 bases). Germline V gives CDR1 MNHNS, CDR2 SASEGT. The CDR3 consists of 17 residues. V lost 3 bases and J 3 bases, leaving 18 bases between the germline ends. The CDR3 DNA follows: TGTGCCAGCAGTGATCACCAGACAGCAGCGAACAATCAGCCCCAGCATTTT. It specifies CASSDHQTAANNQPQHF.

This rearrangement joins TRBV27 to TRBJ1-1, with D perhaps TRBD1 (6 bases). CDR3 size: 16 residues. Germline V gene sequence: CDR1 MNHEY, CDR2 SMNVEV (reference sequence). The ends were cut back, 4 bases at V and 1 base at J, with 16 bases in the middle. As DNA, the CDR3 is TGTGCCAGCAGTTCTACCCTTAAGGGGGGGAACACTGAAGCTTTCTTT. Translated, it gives CASSSTLKGGNTEAFF.

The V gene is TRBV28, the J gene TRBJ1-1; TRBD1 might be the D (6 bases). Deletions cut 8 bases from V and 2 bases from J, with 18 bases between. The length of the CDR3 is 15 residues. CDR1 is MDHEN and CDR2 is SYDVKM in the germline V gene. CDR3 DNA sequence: TGTGCCAGCCCTGGGGGGGGCACAGCAAACACTGAAGCTTTCTTT. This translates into CASPGGGTANTEAFF.

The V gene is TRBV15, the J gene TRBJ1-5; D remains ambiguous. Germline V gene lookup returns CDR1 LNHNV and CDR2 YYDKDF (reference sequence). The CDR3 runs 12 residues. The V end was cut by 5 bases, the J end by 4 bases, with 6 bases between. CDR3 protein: CATSGLNQPQHF. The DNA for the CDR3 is TGTGCCACCAGCGGCTTGAATCAGCCCCAGCATTTT.

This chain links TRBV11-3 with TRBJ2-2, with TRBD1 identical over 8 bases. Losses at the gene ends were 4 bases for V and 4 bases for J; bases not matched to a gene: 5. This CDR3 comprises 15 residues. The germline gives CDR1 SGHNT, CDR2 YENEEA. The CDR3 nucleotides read TGTGCCAGCAGCTCCAGGGGGCCTGGCACCGGGGAGCTGTTTTTT. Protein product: CASSSRGPGTGELFF.

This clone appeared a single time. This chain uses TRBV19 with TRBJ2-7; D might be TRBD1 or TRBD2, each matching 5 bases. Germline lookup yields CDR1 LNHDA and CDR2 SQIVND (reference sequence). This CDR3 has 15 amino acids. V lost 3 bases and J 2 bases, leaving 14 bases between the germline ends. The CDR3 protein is CASSIWGSAAYEQYF. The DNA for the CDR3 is TGTGCCAGTAGTATTTGGGGGAGCGCAGCCTACGAGCAGTACTTC.

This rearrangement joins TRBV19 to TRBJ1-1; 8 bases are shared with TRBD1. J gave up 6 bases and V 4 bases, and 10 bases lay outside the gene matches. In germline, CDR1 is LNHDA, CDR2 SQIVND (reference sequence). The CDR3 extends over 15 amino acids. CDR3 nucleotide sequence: TGTGCCAGTAGTACCCGGACAGGGCGCCCCCCTGAAGCTTTCTTT. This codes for CASSTRTGRPPEAFF.

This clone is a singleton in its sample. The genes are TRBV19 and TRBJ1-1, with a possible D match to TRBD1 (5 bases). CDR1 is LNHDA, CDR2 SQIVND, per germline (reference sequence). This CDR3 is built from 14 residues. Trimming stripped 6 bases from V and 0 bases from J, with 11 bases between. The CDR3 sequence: CASRAGRVNTEAFF. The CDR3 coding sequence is TGTGCCAGTAGGGCAGGCAGGGTGAACACTGAAGCTTTCTTT. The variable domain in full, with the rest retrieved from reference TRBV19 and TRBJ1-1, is DGGITQSPKYLFRKEGQNVTLSCEQNLNHDAMYWYRQDPGQGLRLIYYSQIVNDFQKGDIAEGYSVSREKKESFPLTVTSAQKNPTAFYLCASRAGRVNTEAFFGQGTRLTVV.

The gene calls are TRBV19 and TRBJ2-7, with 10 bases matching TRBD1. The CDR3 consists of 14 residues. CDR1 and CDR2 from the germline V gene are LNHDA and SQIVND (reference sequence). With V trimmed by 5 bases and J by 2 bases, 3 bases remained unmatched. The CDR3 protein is CASSRQGAPYEQYF. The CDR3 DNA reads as TGTGCCAGTAGTCGACAGGGGGCCCCCTACGAGCAGTACTTC.

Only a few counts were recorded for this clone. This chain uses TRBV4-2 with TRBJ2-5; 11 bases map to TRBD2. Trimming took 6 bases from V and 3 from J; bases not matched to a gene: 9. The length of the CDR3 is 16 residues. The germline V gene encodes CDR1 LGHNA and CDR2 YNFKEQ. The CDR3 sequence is CASRYGLAGGEETQYF. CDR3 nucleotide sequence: TGTGCCAGCAGGTATGGGCTAGCGGGAGGTGAAGAGACCCAGTACTTC.

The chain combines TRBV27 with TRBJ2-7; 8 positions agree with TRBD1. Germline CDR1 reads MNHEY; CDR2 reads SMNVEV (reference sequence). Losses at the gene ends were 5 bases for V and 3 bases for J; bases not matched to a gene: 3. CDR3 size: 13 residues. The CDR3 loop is CASSRTGSYEQYF. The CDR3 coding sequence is TGTGCCAGCAGTCGGACAGGGAGCTACGAGCAGTACTTC.

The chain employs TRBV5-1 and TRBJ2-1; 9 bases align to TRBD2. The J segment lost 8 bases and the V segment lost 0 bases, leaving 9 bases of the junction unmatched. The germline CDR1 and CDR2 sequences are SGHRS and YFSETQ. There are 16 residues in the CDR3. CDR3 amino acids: CASSLDAGGPSDEQFF. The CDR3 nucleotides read TGCGCCAGCAGCTTGGATGCGGGAGGGCCCTCTGATGAGCAGTTCTTC.

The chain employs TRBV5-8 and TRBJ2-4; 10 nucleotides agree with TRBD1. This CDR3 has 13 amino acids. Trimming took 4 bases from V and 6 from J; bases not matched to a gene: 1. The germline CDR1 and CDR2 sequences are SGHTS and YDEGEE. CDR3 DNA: TGTGCCAGCAGCCGGGACAGGGGAAACATTCAGTACTTC. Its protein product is CASSRDRGNIQYF. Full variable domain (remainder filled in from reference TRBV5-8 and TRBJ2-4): EAGVTQSPTHLIKTRGQQATLRCSPISGHTSVYWYQQALGLGLQFLLWYDEGEERNRGNFPPRFSGRQFPNYSSELNVNALELEDSALYLCASSRDRGNIQYFGAGTRLSVL.

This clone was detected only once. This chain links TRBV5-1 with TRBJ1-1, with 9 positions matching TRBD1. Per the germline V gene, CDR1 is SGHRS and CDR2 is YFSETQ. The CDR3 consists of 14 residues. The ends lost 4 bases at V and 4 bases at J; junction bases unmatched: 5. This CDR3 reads CASSQSTGGTEAFF. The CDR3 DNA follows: TGCGCCAGCAGCCAGTCGACAGGGGGCACTGAAGCTTTCTTT.

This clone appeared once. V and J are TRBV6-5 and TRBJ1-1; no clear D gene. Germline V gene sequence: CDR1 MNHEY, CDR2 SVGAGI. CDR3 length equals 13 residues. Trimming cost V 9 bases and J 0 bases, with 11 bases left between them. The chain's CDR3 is CASQATLNTEAFF. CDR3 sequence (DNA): TGTGCCAGTCAAGCTACCTTGAACACTGAAGCTTTCTTT.

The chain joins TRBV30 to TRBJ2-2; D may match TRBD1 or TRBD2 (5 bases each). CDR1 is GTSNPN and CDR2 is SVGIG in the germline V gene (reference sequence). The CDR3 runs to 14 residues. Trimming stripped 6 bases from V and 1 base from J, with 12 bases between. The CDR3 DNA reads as TGTGCCTGCAACGGGGCTCTGAACACCGGGGAGCTGTTTTTT. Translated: CACNGALNTGELFF.

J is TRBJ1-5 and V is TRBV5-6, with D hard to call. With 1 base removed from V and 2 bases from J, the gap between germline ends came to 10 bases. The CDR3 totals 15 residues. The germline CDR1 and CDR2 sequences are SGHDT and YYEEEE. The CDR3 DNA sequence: TGTGCCAGCAGCTTGCTAGGGCCCGGCAATCAGCCCCAGCATTTT. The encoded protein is CASSLLGPGNQPQHF.

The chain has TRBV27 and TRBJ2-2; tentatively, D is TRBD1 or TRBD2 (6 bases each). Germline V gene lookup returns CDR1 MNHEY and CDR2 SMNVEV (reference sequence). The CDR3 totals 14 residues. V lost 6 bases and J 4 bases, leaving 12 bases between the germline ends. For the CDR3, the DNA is TGTGCCAGCAGCCCGGGGGCGCTCACCGGGGAGCTGTTTTTT. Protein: CASSPGALTGELFF.

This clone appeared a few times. CDR3 nucleotides: TGTGCCAGCAGTGAATTGGGGGGCCGCCAAGAGACCCAGTACTTC. Translation gives CASSELGGRQETQYF. The chain couples TRBV25-1 to TRBJ2-5; D tentatively fits TRBD1 or TRBD2 (6 bases each). This CDR3 is built from 15 residues. Between the trimmed V and J ends, which lost 1 base and 1 base, there was a span of 10 bases. Germline-derived CDR1 and CDR2 are MGHDK and SYGVNS.

CDR3 DNA sequence: TGCAGCGTTGCCCGGACGGGGTACGAGCAGTACTTC. Its protein is CSVARTGYEQYF. The chain recombines TRBV29-1 with TRBJ2-7, with a tentative D call TRBD2 (5 bases). V was clipped by 4 bases and J by 4 bases, with 11 bases between them. This CDR3 has 12 residues. The germline V gene has CDR1 SQVTM and CDR2 ANQGSEA.

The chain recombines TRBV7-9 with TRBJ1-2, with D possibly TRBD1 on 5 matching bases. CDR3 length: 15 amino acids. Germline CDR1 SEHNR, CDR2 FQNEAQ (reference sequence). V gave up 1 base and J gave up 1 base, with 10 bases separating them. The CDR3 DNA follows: TGTGCCAGCAGCTTAGGGCAGGGATTTAACTATGGCTACACCTTC. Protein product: CASSLGQGFNYGYTF.

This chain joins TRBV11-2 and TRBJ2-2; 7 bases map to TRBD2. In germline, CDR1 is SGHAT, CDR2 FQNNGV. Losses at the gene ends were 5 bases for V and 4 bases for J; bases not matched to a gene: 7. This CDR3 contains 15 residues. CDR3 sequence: CASSPAWGGTGELFF. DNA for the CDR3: TGTGCCAGCAGCCCCGCCTGGGGGGGCACCGGGGAGCTGTTTTTT.